A few counts support the clone carrying this T cell receptor (beta chain). This entry is derived from a study of T-cell reconstitution after alpha-beta-depleted transplantation in children. The authors prepared the TCRbeta library with unique molecular identifiers. TCRdb fed the PCR reads into MiXCR, producing one record per CDR3 protein. The data hold a few hundred thousand distinct CDR3 sequences, with approximately 16% observed a single time. V was pared by 2 bases and J by 3 bases, with 4 bases of the junction left unmatched. Germline V CDR1 and CDR2: MNHEY, SMNVEV (reference sequence). CDR3 length: 15 residues.

This TCR was recovered from a human donor who donated a stem cell graft to a child with acute lymphoblastic leukemia. V and J are TRBV27 and TRBJ1-2, with 9 nucleotides matching TRBD1. The sequencing used PBMCs from the stem cell graft donor, collected from the stem cell graft. CDR3 loop: CASSLRQGVHYGYTF. CDR3 nucleotide sequence: TGTGCCAGCAGTTTAAGACAGGGGGTTCACTATGGCTACACCTTC.